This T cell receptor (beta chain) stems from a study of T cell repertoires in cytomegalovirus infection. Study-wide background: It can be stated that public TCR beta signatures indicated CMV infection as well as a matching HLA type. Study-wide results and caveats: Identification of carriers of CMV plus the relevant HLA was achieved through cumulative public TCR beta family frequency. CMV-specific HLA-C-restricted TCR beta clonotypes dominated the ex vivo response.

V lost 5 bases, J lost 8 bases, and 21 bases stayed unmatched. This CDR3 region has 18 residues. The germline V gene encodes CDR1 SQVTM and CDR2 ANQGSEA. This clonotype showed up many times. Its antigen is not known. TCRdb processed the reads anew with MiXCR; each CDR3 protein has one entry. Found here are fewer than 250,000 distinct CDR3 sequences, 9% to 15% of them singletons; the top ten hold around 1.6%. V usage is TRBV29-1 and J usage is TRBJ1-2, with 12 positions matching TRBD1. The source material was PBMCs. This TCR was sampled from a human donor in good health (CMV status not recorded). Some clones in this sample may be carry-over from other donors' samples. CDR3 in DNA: TGCAGCGTTCGCACCATGGTCCTGGACCCGGGACAGGGGGCCGGCTACACCTTC. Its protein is CSVRTMVLDPGQGAGYTF.